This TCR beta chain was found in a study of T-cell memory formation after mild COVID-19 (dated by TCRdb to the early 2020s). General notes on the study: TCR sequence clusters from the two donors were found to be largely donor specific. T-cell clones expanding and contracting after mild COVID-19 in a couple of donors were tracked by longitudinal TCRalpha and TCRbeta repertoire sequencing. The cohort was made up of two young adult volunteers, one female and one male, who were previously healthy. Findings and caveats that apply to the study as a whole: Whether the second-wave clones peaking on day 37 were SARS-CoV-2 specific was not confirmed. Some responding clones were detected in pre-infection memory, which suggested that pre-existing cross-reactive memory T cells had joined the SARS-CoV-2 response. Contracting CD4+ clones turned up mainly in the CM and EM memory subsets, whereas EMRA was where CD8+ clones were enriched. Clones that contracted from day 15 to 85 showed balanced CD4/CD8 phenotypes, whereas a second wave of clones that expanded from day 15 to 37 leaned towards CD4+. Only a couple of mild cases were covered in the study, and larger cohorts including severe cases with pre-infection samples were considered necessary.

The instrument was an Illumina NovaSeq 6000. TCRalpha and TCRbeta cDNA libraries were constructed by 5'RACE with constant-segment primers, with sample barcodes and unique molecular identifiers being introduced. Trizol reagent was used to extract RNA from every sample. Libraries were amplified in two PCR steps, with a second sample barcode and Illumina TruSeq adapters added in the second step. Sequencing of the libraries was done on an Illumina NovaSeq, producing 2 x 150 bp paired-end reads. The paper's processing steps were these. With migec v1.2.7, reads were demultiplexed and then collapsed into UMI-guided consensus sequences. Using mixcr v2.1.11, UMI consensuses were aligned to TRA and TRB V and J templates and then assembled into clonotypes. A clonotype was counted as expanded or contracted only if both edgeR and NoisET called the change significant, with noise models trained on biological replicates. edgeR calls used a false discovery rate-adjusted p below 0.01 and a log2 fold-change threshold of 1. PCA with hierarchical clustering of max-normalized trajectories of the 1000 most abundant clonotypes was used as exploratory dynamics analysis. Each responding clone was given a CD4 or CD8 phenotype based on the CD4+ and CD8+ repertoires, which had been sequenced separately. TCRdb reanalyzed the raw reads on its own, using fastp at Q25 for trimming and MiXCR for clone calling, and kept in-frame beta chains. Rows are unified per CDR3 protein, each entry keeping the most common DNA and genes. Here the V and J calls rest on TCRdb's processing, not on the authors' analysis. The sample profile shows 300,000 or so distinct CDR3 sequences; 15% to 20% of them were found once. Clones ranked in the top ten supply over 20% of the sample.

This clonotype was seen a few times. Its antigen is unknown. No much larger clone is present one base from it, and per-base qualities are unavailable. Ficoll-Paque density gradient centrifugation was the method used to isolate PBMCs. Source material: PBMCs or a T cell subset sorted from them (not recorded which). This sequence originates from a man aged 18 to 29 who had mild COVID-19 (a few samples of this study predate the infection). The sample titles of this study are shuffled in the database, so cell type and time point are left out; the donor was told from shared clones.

The bases are TGCGCCAGCAGGCGGGAGACAGTCCCCAATCAGCCCCAGCATTTT. It encodes CASRRETVPNQPQHF. The rearranged segments are TRBV5-1 and TRBJ1-5; TRBD1 is a weak D gene call, 5 bases matching. A distance of 15 bases separates the germline ends of V and J, which lose 5 bases and 3 bases respectively. CDR1 is given as SGHRS and CDR2 as YFSETQ, both from the germline V gene. Taken from cysteine to phenylalanine, the CDR3 has 15 residues. The sequence is cut down to CDR3 DNA, 45 bases in frame from base 1. Beyond the CDR3, the reference TRBV5-1 and TRBJ1-5 genes provide the residues; the full variable domain reads: KAGVTQTPRYLIKTRGQQVTLSCSPISGHRSVSWYQQTPGQGLQFLFEYFSETQRNKGNFPGRFSGRQFSNSRSEMNVSTLELGDSALYLCASRRETVPNQPQHFGDGTRLSIL.